The next 23 T cell receptor beta chains were all read from a single sample in a study of cytomegalovirus exposure and HLA in healthy donors. The PCR was carried out with 60 Vbeta primers and 13 Jbeta primers. Assay: immunoSEQ multiplex PCR; the TCRdb copy retains only in-frame clones and omits some. The sample holds 90,000 to 100,000 clones, roughly 80% seen once. Sequences were obtained from PBMCs. Receptor source: a man between 40 and 49 years old in good health and CMV-seronegative.

The J gene is TRBJ2-5, the V gene TRBV5-8; no definite D call. This CDR3 contains 14 residues. V shed 0 bases and J shed 3 bases, with 9 bases lying between them. Germline assignment: CDR1 SGHTS and CDR2 YDEGEE. CDR3 DNA: TGTGCCAGCAGCTTGGCCACAGTTGAAGAGACCCAGTACTTC. It translates to CASSLATVEETQYF.

The V gene is TRBV2, the J gene TRBJ2-4; TRBD1 matches at 7 bases. The CDR3 length is 13 residues. J gave up 8 bases and V 6 bases, and 7 bases lay outside the gene matches. Germline-derived CDR1 and CDR2 are SNHLY and FYNNEI. CDR3 loop: CASSDRVVHIQYF. The CDR3 nucleotides read TGTGCCAGCAGCGACAGGGTTGTGCACATTCAGTACTTC.

The gene calls are TRBV2 and TRBJ2-3; the D is unclear. Germline V gene data show CDR1 as SNHLY and CDR2 as FYNNEI. V lost 5 bases, J lost 3 bases, and 3 bases lay in between. This CDR3 contains 11 residues. The CDR3 loop reads CASSLTDTQYF. DNA of the CDR3: TGTGCCAGCAGTCTTACAGATACGCAGTATTTT.

J is TRBJ1-4 and V is TRBV5-1; D ambiguous. CDR1 is SGHRS, CDR2 YFSETQ, per germline. The CDR3 extends over 15 amino acids. With 0 bases removed from V and 6 bases from J, the gap between germline ends came to 12 bases. For the CDR3, the DNA is TGCGCCAGCAGCTTGGCCCCAGGCAGTGATGAAAAACTGTTTTTT. Protein: CASSLAPGSDEKLFF.

The chain recombines TRBV27 with TRBJ1-4; 7 bases line up with TRBD1. This CDR3 is built from 15 residues. The trim removed 6 bases at V and 5 bases at J, leaving 9 bases unmatched. The germline CDR1 and CDR2 sequences are MNHEY and SMNVEV (reference sequence). Here the CDR3 DNA reads TGTGCCAGCAGGAGTGCCGGGACAGCAAATGAAAAACTGTTTTTT. Residues: CASRSAGTANEKLFF.

The V and J genes are TRBV28 and TRBJ1-6; 7 nucleotides align to TRBD1. Germline V lookup: CDR1 MDHEN, CDR2 SYDVKM. The CDR3 contains 15 residues. V lost 3 bases, J lost 7 bases, and 6 bases stayed unmatched. The CDR3 bases are TGTGCCAGCAGTTTGGCAGGGGGTTCCAATTCACCCCTCCACTTT. It is translated as CASSLAGGSNSPLHF.

CDR3 loop: CASSLGGLAGTRDTQYF. CDR3 nucleotides: TGCGCCAGCAGCTTGGGGGGGCTAGCGGGGACACGGGATACGCAGTATTTT. This chain uses TRBV5-1 with TRBJ2-3, with TRBD2 matching 9 bases. After removal of 0 bases from V and 6 bases from J, the junction contained 11 bases not matched to a gene. The CDR3 loop spans 17 amino acids. Per germline, CDR1 SGHRS and CDR2 YFSETQ.

This clone appeared a single time. The chain is built from TRBV9 and TRBJ1-1, with TRBD1 identical over 7 bases. Looked up from germline, CDR1 is SGDLS and CDR2 is YYNGEE. The CDR3 extends over 13 amino acids. The trim removed 3 bases at V and 4 bases at J, leaving 3 bases unmatched. The CDR3 loop is CASSETGSTEAFF. The CDR3 bases are TGTGCCAGCAGCGAGACAGGGAGCACTGAAGCTTTCTTT.

The CDR3: CASRDGQGLYEQYF. The CDR3, as DNA: TGTGCCAGCAGGGACGGACAGGGTTTGTACGAGCAGTACTTC. This chain joins TRBV6-1 and TRBJ2-7, with 8 nucleotides matching TRBD1. Germline trimming cut 6 bases from V and 4 bases from J; bases unmatched to any gene: 8. CDR3 size: 14 residues. Germline-derived CDR1 and CDR2 are MNHNS and SASEGT.

This rearrangement joins TRBV19 to TRBJ2-1; 9 bases line up with TRBD2. The V gene end was trimmed by 9 bases and the J gene end by 6 bases; junction bases not matched to a gene: 12. This CDR3 has 15 residues. CDR1 LNHDA and CDR2 SQIVND come from the germline V gene (reference sequence). CDR3 sequence reads: CARSPPGTSFNEQFF. The DNA of the CDR3 is TGTGCCAGATCACCACCCGGGACTAGCTTCAATGAGCAGTTCTTC.

The chain carries TRBV28 and TRBJ1-2; 7 nucleotides line up with TRBD1. The J segment lost 2 bases and the V segment lost 7 bases, leaving 7 bases of the junction unmatched. This CDR3 is 14 amino acids long. Germline V gives CDR1 MDHEN, CDR2 SYDVKM. CDR3 bases: TGTGCCAGCAAGGAGGCAGGGGGGAACTATGGCTACACCTTC. This codes for CASKEAGGNYGYTF.

This chain connects TRBV19 to TRBJ2-7, with 10 bases aligning to TRBD1. V dropped 4 bases and J dropped 7; count of bases not matched to a gene: 10. This CDR3 region has 15 residues. Germline V CDR1 and CDR2: LNHDA, SQIVND (reference sequence). CDR3 loop: CASSTPGTGAEEQYF. The CDR3 DNA follows: TGTGCCAGTAGTACCCCCGGGACAGGGGCGGAAGAGCAGTACTTC.

The chain carries TRBV21-1 and TRBJ2-7; the table's TRBD2 call for D was not verified on the DNA. TRBV21-1 is a pseudogene locus. The CDR3 runs 16 residues. CDR3 nucleotide sequence: TGTGCCAGCAGCAAATCCCTGTGGGGGGAGAGGAACGAGCAGTACTTC. This codes for CASSKSLWGERNEQYF.

The rearrangement joins TRBV28 to TRBJ1-5; 9 bases match TRBD1. The CDR3 has 15 residues. Trimming took 1 base from V and 9 from J; bases not matched to a gene: 7. Germline V gene lookup returns CDR1 MDHEN and CDR2 SYDVKM. DNA of the CDR3: TGTGCCAGCAGTTTATCACGACAGGGGGGGAGGCCCCAGCATTTT. Translating it yields CASSLSRQGGRPQHF.

Details on this clone: At one end, the junction sequence differs from germline, possibly due to a read error. The V and J genes are TRBV7-9 and TRBJ2-5; D is perhaps TRBD2 (5 bases). Germline V gives CDR1 SEHNR, CDR2 FQNEAQ (reference sequence). The CDR3 runs to 14 residues. CDR3 in amino acids: CSSSQAGPAETQYF. The CDR3 nucleotides are TGTTCCAGCAGCCAGGCGGGCCCGGCAGAGACCCAGTACTTC.

This sequence joins TRBV5-1 and TRBJ2-7, with a weak D call TRBD1 (6 bases). The CDR3 loop spans 14 amino acids. Germline V gives CDR1 SGHRS, CDR2 YFSETQ. The V gene lost 4 bases and the J gene lost 2 bases, with 13 bases spanning the gap. The CDR3 here is CASSPGQSTYEQYF. Written as DNA, the CDR3 is TGCGCCAGCAGCCCCGGACAGAGTACCTACGAGCAGTACTTC.

Turning to this clone: Sequence at one end of the junction differs from germline and may be a read error. The chain carries TRBV7-9 and TRBJ2-2; TRBD2 matches at 8 bases. The germline gives CDR1 SEHNR, CDR2 FQNEAQ (reference sequence). CDR3 length equals 16 residues. The CDR3 protein is CSSSHGRGENTGELFF. The CDR3 region has the DNA TGTTCCAGCAGCCACGGGCGGGGGGAGAACACCGGGGAGCTGTTTTTT.

The V call is TRBV5-4, the J call TRBJ2-7, with TRBD1 matching 8 bases. The CDR3 has 14 residues. V lost 6 bases to trimming and J lost 5 bases; unmatched junction nucleotides: 10. The germline CDR1 and CDR2 sequences are SGHNT and YYREEE (reference sequence). Written as DNA, the CDR3 is TGTGCCAGCACCCGTCCGGACAGGGTTGACGAGCAGTACTTC. Amino acids: CASTRPDRVDEQYF.

This clone has just one count. The chain combines TRBV6-5 with TRBJ2-1; 11 nucleotides agree with TRBD2. CDR1 is MNHEY and CDR2 is SVGAGI in the germline V gene. Losses at the gene ends were 4 bases for V and 8 bases for J; bases not matched to a gene: 4. The CDR3 runs 14 residues. CDR3: CASSSQTSGDEQFF. CDR3 nucleotide sequence: TGTGCCAGCAGTTCCCAGACTAGCGGGGATGAGCAGTTCTTC.

The chain recombines TRBV28 with TRBJ1-3, with D uncertain. The ends were cut back, 2 bases at V and 0 bases at J, with 8 bases in the middle. The CDR3 is 15 amino acids. Germline-derived CDR1 and CDR2 are MDHEN and SYDVKM. The CDR3 sequence: CASSLLRFSGNTIYF. The CDR3 coding sequence is TGTGCCAGCAGTTTACTAAGATTCTCTGGAAACACCATATATTTT. Using reference TRBV28 and TRBJ1-3 for the parts outside the CDR3, the full variable domain is DVKVTQSSRYLVKRTGEKVFLECVQDMDHENMFWYRQDPGLGLRLIYFSYDVKMKEKGDIPEGYSVSREKKERFSLILESASTNQTSMYLCASSLLRFSGNTIYFGEGSWLTVV.

This sequence joins TRBV29-1 and TRBJ2-2; the match to TRBD1 covers 7 bases. Looked up from germline, CDR1 is SQVTM and CDR2 is ANQGSEA. V dropped 7 bases and J dropped 8; count of bases not matched to a gene: 10. The CDR3 has 13 residues. CDR3 bases: TGCAGCGGATCCACAGGGGCGAAGGGGGAGCTGTTTTTT. Translating it yields CSGSTGAKGELFF.

This clone was seen a single time. The junction departs from the called germline gene at one end, perhaps through a read error. The chain has TRBV6-1 and TRBJ2-7, with 9 bases identical to TRBD2. CDR3 size: 15 residues. CDR1 is MNHNS and CDR2 is SASEGT in the germline V gene. The chain's CDR3 is CASSTPASGRYVQYF. In DNA, the CDR3 is TGTGCCAGCAGTACCCCGGCGAGCGGGAGGTACGTGCAGTACTTC.

The chain recombines TRBV29-1 with TRBJ1-1; D unresolved. This CDR3 has 14 amino acids. V gave up 2 bases and J gave up 1 base, with 11 bases separating them. Germline V gives CDR1 SQVTM, CDR2 ANQGSEA. Here the CDR3 reads CSVELSGQNTEAFF. The CDR3 DNA sequence: TGCAGCGTTGAACTGTCTGGGCAGAACACTGAAGCTTTCTTT.